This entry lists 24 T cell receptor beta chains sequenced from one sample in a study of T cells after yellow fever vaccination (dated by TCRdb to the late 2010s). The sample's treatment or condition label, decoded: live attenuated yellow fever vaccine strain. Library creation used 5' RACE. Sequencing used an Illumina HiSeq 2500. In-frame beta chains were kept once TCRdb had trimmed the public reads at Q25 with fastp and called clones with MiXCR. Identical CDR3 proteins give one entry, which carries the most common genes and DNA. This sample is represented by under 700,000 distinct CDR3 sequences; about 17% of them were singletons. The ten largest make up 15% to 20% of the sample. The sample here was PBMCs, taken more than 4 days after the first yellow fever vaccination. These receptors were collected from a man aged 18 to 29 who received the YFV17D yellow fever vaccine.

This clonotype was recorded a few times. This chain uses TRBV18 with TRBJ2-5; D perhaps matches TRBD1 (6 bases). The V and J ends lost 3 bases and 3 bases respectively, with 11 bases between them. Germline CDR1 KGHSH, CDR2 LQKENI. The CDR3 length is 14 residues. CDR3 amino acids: CASSPGQYKETQYF. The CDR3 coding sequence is TGTGCCAGCTCACCCGGACAGTATAAAGAGACCCAGTACTTC.

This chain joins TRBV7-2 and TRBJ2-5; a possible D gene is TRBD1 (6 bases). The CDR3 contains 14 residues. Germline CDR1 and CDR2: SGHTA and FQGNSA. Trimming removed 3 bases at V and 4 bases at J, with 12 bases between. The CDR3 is CASSFQSTGETQYF. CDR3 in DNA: TGTGCCAGCAGCTTTCAGTCGACAGGAGAGACCCAGTACTTC.

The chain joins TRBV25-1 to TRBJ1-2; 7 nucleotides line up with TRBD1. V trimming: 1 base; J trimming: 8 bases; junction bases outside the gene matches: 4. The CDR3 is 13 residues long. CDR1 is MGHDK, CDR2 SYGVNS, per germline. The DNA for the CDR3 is TGTGCCAGCAGTGAATTGCAGGGGGGAGGCTACACCTTC. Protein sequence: CASSELQGGGYTF.

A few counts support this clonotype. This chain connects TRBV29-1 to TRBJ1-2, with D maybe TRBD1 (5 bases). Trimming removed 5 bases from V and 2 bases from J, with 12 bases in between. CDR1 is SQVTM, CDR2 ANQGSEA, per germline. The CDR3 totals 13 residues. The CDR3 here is CSVYVGANYGYTF. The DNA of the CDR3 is TGCAGCGTTTACGTCGGGGCGAACTATGGCTACACCTTC.

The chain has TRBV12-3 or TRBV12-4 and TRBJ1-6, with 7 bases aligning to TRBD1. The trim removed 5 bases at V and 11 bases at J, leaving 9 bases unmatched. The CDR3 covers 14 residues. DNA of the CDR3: TGTGCCAGCAGTCGGACAGGCGGGAGAGCACCCCTCCACTTT. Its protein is CASSRTGGRAPLHF.

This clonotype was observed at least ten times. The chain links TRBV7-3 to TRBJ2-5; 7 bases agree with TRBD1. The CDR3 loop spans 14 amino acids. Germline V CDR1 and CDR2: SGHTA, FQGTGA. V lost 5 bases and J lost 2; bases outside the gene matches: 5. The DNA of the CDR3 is TGTGCCAGCAGCCCTACAGGGGTGCAAGAGACCCAGTACTTC. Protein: CASSPTGVQETQYF.

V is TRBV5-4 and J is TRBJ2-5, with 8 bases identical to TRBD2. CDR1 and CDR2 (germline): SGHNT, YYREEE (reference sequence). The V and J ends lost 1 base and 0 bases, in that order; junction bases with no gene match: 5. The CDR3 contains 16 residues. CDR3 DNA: TGTGCCAGCAGCTTGACGGGGGGGCCGGACCAAGAGACCCAGTACTTC. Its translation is CASSLTGGPDQETQYF.

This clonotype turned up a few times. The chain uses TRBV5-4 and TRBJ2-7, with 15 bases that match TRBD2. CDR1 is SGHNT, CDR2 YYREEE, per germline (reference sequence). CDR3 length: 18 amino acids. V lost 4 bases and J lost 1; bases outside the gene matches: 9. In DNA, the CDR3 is TGTGCCAGCAGCGCGGGGACTAGCGGGGGGACACTATCCTACGAGCAGTACTTC. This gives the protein CASSAGTSGGTLSYEQYF.

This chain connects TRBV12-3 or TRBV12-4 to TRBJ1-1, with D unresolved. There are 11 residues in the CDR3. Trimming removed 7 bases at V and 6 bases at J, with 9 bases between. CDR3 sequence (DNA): TGTGCCAGCATCAATACAGCTGAAGCTTTCTTT. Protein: CASINTAEAFF.

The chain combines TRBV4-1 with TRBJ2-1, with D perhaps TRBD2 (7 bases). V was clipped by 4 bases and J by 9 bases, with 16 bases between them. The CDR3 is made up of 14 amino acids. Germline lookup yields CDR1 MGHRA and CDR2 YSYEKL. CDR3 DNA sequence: TGCGCCAGCAGCCGGGGGGGGGCCTCGGTTGAGCAGTTCTTC. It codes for CASSRGGASVEQFF.

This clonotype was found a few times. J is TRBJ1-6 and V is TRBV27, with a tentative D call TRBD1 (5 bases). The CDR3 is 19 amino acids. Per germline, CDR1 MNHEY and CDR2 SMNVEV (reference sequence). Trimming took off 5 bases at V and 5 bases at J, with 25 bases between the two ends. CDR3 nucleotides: TGTGCCAGCAGTGGACACCCGGGATATACCTCCCCCCATAATTCACCCCTCCACTTT. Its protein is CASSGHPGYTSPHNSPLHF.

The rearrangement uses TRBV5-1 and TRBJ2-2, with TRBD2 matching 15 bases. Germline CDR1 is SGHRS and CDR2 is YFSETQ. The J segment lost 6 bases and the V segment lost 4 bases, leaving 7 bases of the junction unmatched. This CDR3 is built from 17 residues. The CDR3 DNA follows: TGCGCCAGCAGCCGGACTAGCGGGGGGGCCCGAGCCGGGGAGCTGTTTTTT. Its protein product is CASSRTSGGARAGELFF. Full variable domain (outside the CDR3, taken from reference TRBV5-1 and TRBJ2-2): KAGVTQTPRYLIKTRGQQVTLSCSPISGHRSVSWYQQTPGQGLQFLFEYFSETQRNKGNFPGRFSGRQFSNSRSEMNVSTLELGDSALYLCASSRTSGGARAGELFFGEGSRLTVL.

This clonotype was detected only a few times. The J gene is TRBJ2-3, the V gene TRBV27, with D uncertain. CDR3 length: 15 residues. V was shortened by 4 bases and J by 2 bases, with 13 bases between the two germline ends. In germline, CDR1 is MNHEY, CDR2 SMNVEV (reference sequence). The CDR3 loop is CASSYSSSHTDTQYF. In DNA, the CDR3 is TGTGCCAGCAGTTACTCATCTTCCCACACAGATACGCAGTATTTT.

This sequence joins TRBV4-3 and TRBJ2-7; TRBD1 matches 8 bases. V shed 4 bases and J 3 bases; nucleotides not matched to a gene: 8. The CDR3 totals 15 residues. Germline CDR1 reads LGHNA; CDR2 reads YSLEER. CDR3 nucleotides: TGCGCCAGCAGCCCTGTTGTAACAGGGGGCTACGAGCAGTACTTC. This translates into CASSPVVTGGYEQYF.

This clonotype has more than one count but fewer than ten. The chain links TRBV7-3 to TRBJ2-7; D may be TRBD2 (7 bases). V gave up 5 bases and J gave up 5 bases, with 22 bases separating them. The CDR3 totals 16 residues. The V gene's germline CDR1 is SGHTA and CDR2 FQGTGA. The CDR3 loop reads CASSPYGGADPHEQYF. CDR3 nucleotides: TGTGCCAGCAGCCCCTATGGGGGGGCCGATCCACACGAGCAGTACTTC. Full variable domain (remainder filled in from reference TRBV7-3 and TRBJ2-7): GAGVSQTPSNKVTEKGKYVELRCDPISGHTALYWYRQSLGQGPEFLIYFQGTGAADDSGLPNDRFFAVRPEGSVSTLKIQRTERGDSAVYLCASSPYGGADPHEQYFGPGTRLTVT.

The CDR3 spells CASSLNVFMGEQYF. CDR3 bases: TGTGCCAGCAGCTTAAACGTATTTATGGGCGAGCAGTACTTC. The chain combines TRBV7-9 with TRBJ2-7, with D unresolved. The V gene's germline CDR1 is SEHNR and CDR2 FQNEAQ (reference sequence). Trimming cost V 2 bases and J 6 bases, with 14 bases left between them. The CDR3 runs 14 residues.

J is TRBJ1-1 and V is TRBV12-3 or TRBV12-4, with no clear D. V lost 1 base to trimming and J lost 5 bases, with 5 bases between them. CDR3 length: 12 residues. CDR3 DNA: TGTGCCAGCAGTTTAGTGTGGACTGAAGCTTTCTTT. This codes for CASSLVWTEAFF.

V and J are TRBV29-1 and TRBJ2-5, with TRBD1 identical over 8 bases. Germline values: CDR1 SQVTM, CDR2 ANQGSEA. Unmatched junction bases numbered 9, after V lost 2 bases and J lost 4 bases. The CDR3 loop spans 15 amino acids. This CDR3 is CSVEWLDRDLETQYF. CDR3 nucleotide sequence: TGCAGCGTTGAATGGTTGGACAGGGATTTAGAGACCCAGTACTTC.

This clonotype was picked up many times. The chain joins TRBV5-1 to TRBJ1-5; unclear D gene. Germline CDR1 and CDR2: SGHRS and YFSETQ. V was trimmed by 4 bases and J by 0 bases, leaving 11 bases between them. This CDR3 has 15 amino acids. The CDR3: CASSVGEHSNQPQHF. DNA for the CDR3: TGCGCCAGCAGCGTCGGGGAGCATAGCAATCAGCCCCAGCATTTT.

Here the CDR3 reads CASSCVGAGEQYV. In DNA, the CDR3 is TGTGCCAGCAGCTGTGTAGGGGCAGGCGAGCAGTACGTC. The gene calls are TRBV7-4 and TRBJ2-7; possible D gene TRBD1, 5 bases. The germline V gene encodes CDR1 SGHVT and CDR2 SQSDAQ. V shed 4 bases and J shed 6 bases, with 13 bases lying between them. The CDR3 covers 13 residues.

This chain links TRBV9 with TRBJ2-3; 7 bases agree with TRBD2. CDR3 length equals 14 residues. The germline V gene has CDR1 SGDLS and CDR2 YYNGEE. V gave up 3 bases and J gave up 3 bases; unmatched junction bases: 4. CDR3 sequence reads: CASSGSGLTDTQYF. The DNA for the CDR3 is TGTGCCAGCAGCGGTTCGGGACTAACAGATACGCAGTATTTT.

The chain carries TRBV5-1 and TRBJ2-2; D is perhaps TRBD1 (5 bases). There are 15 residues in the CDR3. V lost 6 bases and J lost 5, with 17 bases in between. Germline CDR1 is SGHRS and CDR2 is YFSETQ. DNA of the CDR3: TGCGCCAGCAACACTCAGGGTTTGCGAACCGGGGAGCTGTTTTTT. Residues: CASNTQGLRTGELFF.

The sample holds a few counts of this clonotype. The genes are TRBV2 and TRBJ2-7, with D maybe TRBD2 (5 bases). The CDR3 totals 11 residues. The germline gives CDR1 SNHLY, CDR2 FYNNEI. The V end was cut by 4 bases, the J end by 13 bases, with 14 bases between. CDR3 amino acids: CASSVSSGLYF. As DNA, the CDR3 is TGTGCCAGCAGTGTCAGCAGTGGACTTTACTTC. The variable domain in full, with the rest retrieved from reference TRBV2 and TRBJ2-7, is EPEVTQTPSHQVTQMGQEVILRCVPISNHLYFYWYRQILGQKVEFLVSFYNNEISEKSEIFDDQFSVERPDGSNFTLKIRSTKLEDSAMYFCASSVSSGLYFGPGTRLTVT.

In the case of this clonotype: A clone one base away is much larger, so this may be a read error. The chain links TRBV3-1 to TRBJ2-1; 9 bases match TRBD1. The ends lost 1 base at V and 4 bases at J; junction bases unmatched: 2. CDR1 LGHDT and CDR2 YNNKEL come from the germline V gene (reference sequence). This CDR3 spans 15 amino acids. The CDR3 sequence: CASSQAGTGYNEQFF. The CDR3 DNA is TGTGCCAGCAGCCAAGCCGGGACAGGGTACAATGAGCAGTTCTTC.